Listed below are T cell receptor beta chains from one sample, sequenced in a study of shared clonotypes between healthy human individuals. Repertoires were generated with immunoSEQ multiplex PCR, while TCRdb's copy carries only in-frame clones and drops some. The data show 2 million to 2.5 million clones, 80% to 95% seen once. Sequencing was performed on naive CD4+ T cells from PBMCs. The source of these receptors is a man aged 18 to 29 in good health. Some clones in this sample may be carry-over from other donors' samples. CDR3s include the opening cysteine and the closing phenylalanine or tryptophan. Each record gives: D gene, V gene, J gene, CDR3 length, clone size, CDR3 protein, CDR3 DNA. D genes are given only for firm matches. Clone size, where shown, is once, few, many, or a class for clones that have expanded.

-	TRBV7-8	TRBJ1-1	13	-	CASTFRVNTEAFF	TGTGCCAGCACCTTCCGAGTGAACACTGAAGCTTTCTTT
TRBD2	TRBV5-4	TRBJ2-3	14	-	CASSLPGGADTQYF	TGTGCCAGCAGCTTACCGGGAGGGGCAGATACGCAGTATTTT
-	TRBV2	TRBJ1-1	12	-	CASSEWGTEAFF	TGTGCCAGCAGTGAATGGGGAACTGAAGCTTTCTTT
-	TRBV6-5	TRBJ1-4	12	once	CASTRSNEKLFF	TGTGCCAGCACCCGTTCTAATGAAAAACTGTTTTTT
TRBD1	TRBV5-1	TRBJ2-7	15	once	CASSSLTGGYYEQYF	TGCGCCAGCAGCTCCCTGACAGGGGGCTACTACGAGCAGTACTTC
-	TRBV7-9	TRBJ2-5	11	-	CASSRQETQYF	TGTGCCAGCAGCCGACAAGAGACCCAGTACTTC
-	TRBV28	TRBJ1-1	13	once	CASSLFDSPEAFF	TGTGCCAGCAGTTTATTTGACAGCCCTGAAGCTTTCTTT
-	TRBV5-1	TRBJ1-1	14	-	CASSLATRPTEAFF	TGCGCCAGCAGCTTGGCCACACGACCCACTGAAGCTTTCTTT
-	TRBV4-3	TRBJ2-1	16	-	CASSRKTRSAHNEQFF	TGCGCCAGCAGCCGAAAGACTAGATCGGCCCACAATGAGCAGTTCTTC
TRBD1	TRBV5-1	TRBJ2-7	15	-	CASSRTGAKNYEQYF	TGCGCCAGCAGCCGGACAGGGGCCAAAAACTACGAGCAGTACTTC
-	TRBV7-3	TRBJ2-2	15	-	CASSLTGADTGELFF	TGTGCCAGCAGCTTAACCGGGGCGGACACCGGGGAGCTGTTTTTT
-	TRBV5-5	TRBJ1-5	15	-	CASSLAVQVNQPQHF	TGTGCCAGCAGCTTGGCCGTACAGGTAAATCAGCCCCAGCATTTT
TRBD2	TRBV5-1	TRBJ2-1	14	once	CASDPGLAGSEQFF	TGCGCCAGTGATCCGGGACTAGCGGGATCTGAGCAGTTCTTC
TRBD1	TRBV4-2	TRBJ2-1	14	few	CASSRGQEAYEQFF	TGTGCCAGCAGCCGCGGACAGGAAGCTTATGAGCAGTTCTTC
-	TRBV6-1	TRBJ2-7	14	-	CASTEVAASYEQYF	TGTGCCAGCACTGAGGTCGCCGCGTCCTACGAGCAGTACTTC
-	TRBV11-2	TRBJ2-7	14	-	CASSLGPTSYEQYF	TGTGCCAGCAGCTTAGGCCCGACGAGCTACGAGCAGTACTTC
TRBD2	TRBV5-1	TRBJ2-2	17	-	CASSLTSVTRNTGELFF	TGCGCCAGCAGCCTCACTAGCGTTACAAGGAACACCGGGGAGCTGTTTTTT
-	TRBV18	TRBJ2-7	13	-	CASSPLSGYEQYF	TGTGCCAGCTCACCACTTAGTGGTTACGAGCAGTACTTC
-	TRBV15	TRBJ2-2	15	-	CATSLGTPNTGELFF	TGTGCCACCAGTCTCGGGACTCCGAACACCGGGGAGCTGTTTTTT
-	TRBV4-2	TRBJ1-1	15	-	CASSQLLSTWSEAFF	TGTGCCAGCAGCCAACTACTTTCAACTTGGTCGGAAGCTTTCTTT
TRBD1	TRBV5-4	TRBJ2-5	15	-	CASSPGQGAQETQYF	TGTGCCAGCAGCCCGGGACAGGGGGCTCAAGAGACCCAGTACTTC
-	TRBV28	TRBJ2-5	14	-	CASSLVSQQETQYF	TGTGCCAGCAGTTTAGTTAGCCAACAAGAGACCCAGTACTTC
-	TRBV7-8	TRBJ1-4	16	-	CASSHTRTAVNEKLFF	TGTGCCAGCAGCCACACCAGGACAGCCGTTAATGAAAAACTGTTTTTT
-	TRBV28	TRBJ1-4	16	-	CASSPLRGMTNEKLFF	TGTGCCAGCAGTCCGCTGCGGGGTATGACTAATGAAAAACTGTTTTTT
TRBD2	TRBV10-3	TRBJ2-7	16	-	CAIRSWLGGRAEEQYF	TGTGCCATCAGGTCATGGTTGGGCGGGAGGGCAGAAGAGCAGTACTTC
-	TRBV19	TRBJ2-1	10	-	CAPAGSEQFF	TGTGCCCCCGCGGGAAGTGAGCAGTTCTTC
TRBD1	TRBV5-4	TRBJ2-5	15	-	CASRDRDREWETQYF	TGTGCCAGCAGGGACCGGGACAGGGAATGGGAGACCCAGTACTTC
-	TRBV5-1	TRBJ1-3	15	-	CASSFEGFAGNTIYF	TGCGCCAGCAGCTTTGAGGGATTTGCTGGAAACACCATATATTTT
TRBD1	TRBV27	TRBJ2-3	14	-	CASSIGTATDTQYF	TGTGCCAGCAGCATCGGGACAGCTACTGATACGCAGTATTTT
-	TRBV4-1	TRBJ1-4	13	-	CASSQVRGEKLFF	TGCGCCAGCAGCCAAGTCAGGGGCGAAAAACTGTTTTTT
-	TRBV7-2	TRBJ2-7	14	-	CASSLMGQGGEQYF	TGTGCCAGCAGCTTAATGGGTCAGGGGGGCGAGCAGTACTTC
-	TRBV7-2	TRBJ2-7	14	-	CASSPGSLTYEQYF	TGTGCCAGCAGCCCGGGCAGCTTGACCTACGAGCAGTACTTC
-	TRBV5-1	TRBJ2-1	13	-	CASSVGPGNEQFF	TGCGCCAGCAGCGTTGGACCGGGAAATGAGCAGTTCTTC
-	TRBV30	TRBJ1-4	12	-	CAWSVLYEKLFF	TGTGCCTGGAGTGTACTGTATGAAAAACTGTTTTTT
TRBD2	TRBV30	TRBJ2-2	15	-	CAWSLPGGDTGELFF	TGTGCCTGGAGTCTCCCCGGGGGGGACACCGGGGAGCTGTTTTTT
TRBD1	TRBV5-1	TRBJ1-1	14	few	CASSWDREGTEAFF	TGCGCCAGCAGCTGGGACAGGGAGGGGACTGAAGCTTTCTTT
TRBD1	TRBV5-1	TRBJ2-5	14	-	CASSLRGQGDTQYF	TGCGCCAGCAGCTTGCGGGGACAGGGAGATACCCAGTACTTC
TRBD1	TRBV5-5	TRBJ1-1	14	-	CASRAGTGVNEAFF	TGTGCCAGCAGGGCTGGGACAGGGGTAAATGAAGCTTTCTTT
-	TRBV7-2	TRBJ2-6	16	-	CASSLAAASGANVLTF	TGTGCCAGCAGCTTAGCAGCAGCCTCTGGGGCCAACGTCCTGACTTTC
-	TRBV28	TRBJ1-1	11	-	CASTWGGQAFF	TGTGCCAGCACCTGGGGGGGCCAAGCTTTCTTT